This T cell receptor (beta chain) was recorded in a study of blood T cell repertoires in COVID-19. Study-level information: Sites across the United States, Italy and Spain contributed samples from acute and convalescent COVID-19. PBMCs, B-cell-depleted T cells, or T cells provided the cDNA or gDNA that made up the material.

Per the study methods: Reference gene primer amplification in the assay estimated nucleated cell counts. This table comes from immunoSEQ multiplex PCR, and its TCRdb copy is limited to in-frame clones, with some not included. That table gives V, J and clone size, and the DNA gave D and trimming. The repertoire consists of fewer than 60,000 clones, with under 95% occurring once and the leading ten covering roughly 4%. Germline V gene data show CDR1 as SGHVS and CDR2 as FNYEAQ. The V and J ends lost 5 bases and 4 bases respectively, with 17 bases between them. The CDR3 loop spans 15 amino acids. The sequenced material came from peripheral blood. The V gene is TRBV7-6, the J gene TRBJ1-2, with D uncertain. The clonotype originates from a human donor in a cohort sampled during active COVID-19. DNA for the CDR3: TGTGCCAGCAGCCCGGAGGTCGGCAGAGGCTATGGCTACACCTTC. Translated, it gives CASSPEVGRGYGYTF. Drawing the rest from reference TRBV7-6 and TRBJ1-2, the complete variable domain is GAGVSQSPRYKVTKRGQDVALRCDPISGHVSLYWYRQALGQGPEFLTYFNYEAQQDKSGLPNDRFSAERPEGSISTLTIQRTEQRDSAMYRCASSPEVGRGYGYTFGSGTRLTVV.